The clone carrying this TCR beta chain came up once. Its cognate antigen is unknown. One end of the junction does not line up with germline, which may come from a read error. This sample is drawn from a study of shared clonotypes between healthy human individuals. The study drew its donors from healthy HIV-negative adults without recent acute infections or vaccinations. Sequencing was performed on unsorted PBMC DNA using ten immunoSEQ deep assay plates. Some clones are missing from TCRdb's copy, which holds only in-frame ones; the method was immunoSEQ multiplex PCR. The sample has about 460,000 clones; 77% are singletons. CDR1 SGHKS and CDR2 YYEKEE come from the germline V gene (reference sequence). This CDR3 contains 14 residues. General study results and limits: The sampled material consisted only of blood, and tissue repertoires are likely to differ.

The sequenced sample consisted of PBMCs. The TCR was taken from a woman between 40 and 50 years old in good health. Some clones in this sample may be carry-over from other donors' samples. This rearrangement joins TRBV5-5 to TRBJ2-7, with D possibly TRBD2 on 6 matching bases. CDR3 in DNA: TGCGCCAGCAGCCAATTTGCGGGGCCCTACGAGCAGTACTTC. Translated: CASSQFAGPYEQYF.